This T cell receptor (beta chain) was observed in a study of T cell changes during pregnancy in multiple sclerosis. Some clones are missing from TCRdb's copy, which holds only in-frame ones; the method was immunoSEQ multiplex PCR. The sample has about 130,000 clones, about 96% seen once. The sequences come from peripheral blood, collected after pregnancy. The clonotype was recovered from a female donor with multiple sclerosis, enrolled in a pregnancy study.

CDR3 nucleotides: TGTGCCAGCAAGGTCCGCACAGTCGATTACGAGCAGTACTTC. It is translated as CASKVRTVDYEQYF. V is TRBV28 and J is TRBJ2-7; D remains unclear. The CDR3 has 14 residues. CDR1 is MDHEN and CDR2 is SYDVKM in the germline V gene. Trimming stripped 7 bases from V and 4 bases from J, with 17 bases between.